These 21 T cell receptor beta chains were sequenced from one sample in a study of sequential checkpoint blockade in melanoma. Using immunoSEQ multiplex PCR, the repertoire was profiled, and TCRdb retains in-frame clones only, with some absent. The top ten clones hold roughly a quarter of a sample with around 15,000 clones, 85% to 95% of them seen once. The treatment was: randomized to nivolumab then ipilimumab (arm A) or the reverse (arm B). Sequenced here: CD8+ T cells sorted from blood (inferred from file names), sampled from a patient given nivolumab and ipilimumab in sequence. These receptor sequences come from a human donor with melanoma.

In this sample, this clone turned up a few times. CDR3 coding DNA: TGTGCCAGCACCTCCCACGAGGCAGGGGACAGCTCCTATAATTCACCCCTCCACTTT. This sequence encodes CASTSHEAGDSSYNSPLHF. The V and J genes are TRBV7-3 and TRBJ1-6; 7 nucleotides align to TRBD1. The CDR3 is made up of 19 amino acids. Germline assignment: CDR1 SGHTA and CDR2 FQGTGA. After removal of 7 bases from V and 0 bases from J, the junction contained 15 bases not matched to a gene.

This chain connects TRBV7-9 to TRBJ2-7; 7 nucleotides line up with TRBD1. The CDR3 has 15 residues. Trimming removed 5 bases from V and 4 bases from J; junction bases left unmatched: 11. Germline CDR1 and CDR2: SEHNR and FQNEAQ (reference sequence). This CDR3 is CASSPRQGRGYEQYF. The CDR3 DNA is TGTGCCAGCAGCCCTAGACAGGGTCGAGGGTACGAGCAGTACTTC.

This clone has just one count. V usage is TRBV7-9 and J usage is TRBJ1-4, with a weak D call TRBD1 (6 bases). Trimming stripped 5 bases from V and 6 bases from J, with 10 bases between. CDR1 SEHNR and CDR2 FQNEAQ come from the germline V gene (reference sequence). This CDR3 comprises 13 residues. CDR3 region: CASSMAGDEKLFF. Written as DNA, the CDR3 is TGTGCCAGCAGCATGGCAGGGGATGAAAAACTGTTTTTT.

CDR3 DNA sequence: TGTGCCAGCAGCCAAGATGGGGGCGGAGCAGCTGGAAACACCATATATTTT. Protein: CASSQDGGGAAGNTIYF. The rearrangement links TRBV4-2 to TRBJ1-3, with D tentatively TRBD1 (6 bases). Germline V CDR1 and CDR2: LGHNA, YNFKEQ. Trimming stripped 0 bases from V and 2 bases from J, with 14 bases between. CDR3 size: 17 residues.

This sequence joins TRBV7-6 and TRBJ1-1; D perhaps matches TRBD1 (5 bases). Germline-derived CDR1 and CDR2 are SGHVS and FNYEAQ. The CDR3 loop spans 15 amino acids. The germline V and J ends were trimmed by 1 base and 2 bases, with 11 bases remaining between them. This chain's CDR3 is CASSLDMGLNTEAFF. The CDR3 nucleotides read TGTGCCAGCAGCTTAGATATGGGGCTTAACACTGAAGCTTTCTTT.

In this sample, this clone turned up once. The chain employs TRBV4-1 and TRBJ2-7; 10 bases are shared with TRBD2. The CDR3 totals 18 residues. V was clipped by 4 bases and J by 0 bases; unmatched bases: 12. Germline V gives CDR1 MGHRA, CDR2 YSYEKL. The CDR3 loop reads CASSPDLSSGSFSYEQYF. CDR3 sequence (DNA): TGCGCCAGCAGCCCGGACCTCTCTAGCGGGAGCTTCTCCTACGAGCAGTACTTC.

The J gene is TRBJ2-7, the V gene TRBV28; D is unclear. Trimming cost V 3 bases and J 7 bases, with 7 bases left between them. This CDR3 comprises 11 residues. Germline CDR1 and CDR2: MDHEN and SYDVKM. Here the CDR3 DNA reads TGTGCCAGCAGTTTCACCGAGGAGCAGTACTTC. Its translation is CASSFTEEQYF. Full variable domain (outside the CDR3, taken from reference TRBV28 and TRBJ2-7): DVKVTQSSRYLVKRTGEKVFLECVQDMDHENMFWYRQDPGLGLRLIYFSYDVKMKEKGDIPEGYSVSREKKERFSLILESASTNQTSMYLCASSFTEEQYFGPGTRLTVT.

This sequence joins TRBV27 and TRBJ1-3; 9 bases align to TRBD1. CDR1 and CDR2 (germline): MNHEY, SMNVEV (reference sequence). Germline trimming cut 5 bases from V and 4 bases from J; bases unmatched to any gene: 9. The CDR3 sequence is 16 residues long. The CDR3 DNA sequence: TGTGCCAGCAGTCCCGGACAGGGGTTGGTGGGAAACACCATATATTTT. Amino acids: CASSPGQGLVGNTIYF.

The V and J genes are TRBV28 and TRBJ2-7, with 8 bases lining up with TRBD2. CDR3 length equals 18 residues. The junction had 15 bases not matched to a gene; V was cut back by 3 bases and J by 2 bases. The V gene's germline CDR1 is MDHEN and CDR2 SYDVKM. This chain's CDR3 is CASSFGFGSGGDPYEQYV. CDR3 sequence (DNA): TGTGCCAGCAGTTTTGGTTTTGGGTCGGGGGGGGACCCCTACGAGCAGTACGTC.

This chain joins TRBV19 and TRBJ1-5, with D possibly TRBD1 on 6 matching bases. CDR1 and CDR2 (germline): LNHDA, SQIVND (reference sequence). The CDR3 consists of 17 residues. Between the trimmed V and J ends, which lost 0 bases and 1 base, there was a span of 13 bases. In DNA form, the CDR3 reads TGTGCCAGTAGTATAGATCTGAGGACAGCCAGCAATCAGCCCCAGCATTTT. It codes for CASSIDLRTASNQPQHF.

This CDR3 reads CASSVVDRGHLTEAFF. The CDR3 DNA reads as TGTGCCAGCAGCGTAGTTGACAGGGGGCATCTCACTGAAGCTTTCTTT. This chain links TRBV9 with TRBJ1-1; the match to TRBD1 covers 10 bases. J was trimmed by 4 bases and V by 0 bases; bases with no gene match: 6. This CDR3 has 16 residues. Germline values: CDR1 SGDLS, CDR2 YYNGEE.

Only a few counts were recorded for this clone. The chain is built from TRBV11-2 and TRBJ2-7; TRBD1 aligns across 9 bases. CDR1 and CDR2 (germline): SGHAT, FQNNGV. The CDR3 loop spans 18 amino acids. V was pared by 1 base and J by 5 bases, with 15 bases of the junction left unmatched. DNA of the CDR3: TGTGCCAGCAGCTTAGCCCCCCTACAGGGGGCGGGTTTCCACGAGCAGTACTTC. It encodes CASSLAPLQGAGFHEQYF.

The V and J genes are TRBV30 and TRBJ2-5; D ambiguous. TRBJ2-7 explains the end of the DNA better; the J call may be wrong. Looked up from germline, CDR1 is GTSNPN and CDR2 is SVGIG (reference sequence). The CDR3 totals 11 residues. The CDR3 region has the DNA TGTGCCTGGTCTGAGTCCTACGAGCAGTACTTC. Its protein is CAWSESYEQYF.

The V and J genes are TRBV9 and TRBJ1-1; D is perhaps TRBD1 (5 bases). V lost 0 bases and J 8 bases, leaving 14 bases between the germline ends. Germline V lookup: CDR1 SGDLS, CDR2 YYNGEE. This CDR3 has 14 residues. In DNA, the CDR3 is TGTGCCAGCAGCGTAGGCGGTCTGGGGGGGGAAGCTTTCTTT. Protein sequence: CASSVGGLGGEAFF.

The count of this clone is one. The genes are TRBV4-3 and TRBJ1-1, with 9 bases lining up with TRBD1. With V trimmed by 3 bases and J by 0 bases, 2 bases remained unmatched. CDR3 length: 15 amino acids. CDR1 is LGHNA and CDR2 is YSLEER in the germline V gene. The CDR3 nucleotides are TGCGCCAGCAGCCAGGGGACAGGGATGAACACTGAAGCTTTCTTT. Translating gives CASSQGTGMNTEAFF.

The V and J genes are TRBV28 and TRBJ1-2; 7 bases align to TRBD1. The length of the CDR3 is 13 residues. Trimming cost V 4 bases and J 5 bases; bases outside gene matches: 4. Germline CDR1 is MDHEN and CDR2 is SYDVKM. The CDR3 DNA is TGTGCCAGCAGTTCTCCGGGACAGTATGGCTACACCTTC. Amino acids: CASSSPGQYGYTF.

This chain links TRBV28 with TRBJ1-1; 7 nucleotides line up with TRBD1. The germline V gene has CDR1 MDHEN and CDR2 SYDVKM. The CDR3 extends over 16 amino acids. With V trimmed by 3 bases and J by 1 base, 8 bases remained unmatched. As DNA, the CDR3 is TGTGCCAGCAGTTTTCCAACAGGGGAAGGGAACACTGAAGCTTTCTTT. Translated: CASSFPTGEGNTEAFF.

This rearrangement joins TRBV7-9 to TRBJ1-2; the D gene is possibly TRBD1 (6 bases). Trimming removed 5 bases from V and 6 bases from J, with 16 bases in between. The CDR3 covers 14 residues. Germline CDR1 SEHNR, CDR2 FQNEAQ (reference sequence). DNA of the CDR3: TGTGCCAGCAGCCCTCCGGGGGGCTGGGATGGCTACACCTTC. It is translated as CASSPPGGWDGYTF.

The chain combines TRBV27 with TRBJ2-7; 8 nucleotides align to TRBD2. Germline CDR1 and CDR2: MNHEY and SMNVEV (reference sequence). This CDR3 comprises 13 residues. With 2 bases clipped from V and 4 bases from J, the junction kept 1 base outside the gene matches. The CDR3 reads CASSLIAGYEQYV. For the CDR3, the DNA is TGTGCCAGCAGTTTAATAGCGGGGTACGAGCAGTACGTC.

V gene TRBV29-1 combines with J gene TRBJ2-7, with D perhaps TRBD2 (5 bases). Germline V gene lookup returns CDR1 SQVTM and CDR2 ANQGSEA. V dropped 6 bases and J dropped 0 bases, with 12 bases sitting between them. CDR3 length equals 13 residues. The DNA of the CDR3 is TGCAGCGTGGGAGCGTTGAGCTCCTACGAGCAGTACTTC. Its protein is CSVGALSSYEQYF.

The rearrangement links TRBV7-9 to TRBJ1-1; D is ambiguous. Germline CDR1 SEHNR, CDR2 FQNEAQ (reference sequence). Trimming pared 3 bases from V and 6 bases from J, leaving 5 bases between. CDR3 length: 11 amino acids. This chain's CDR3 is CASSFEPEAFF. The CDR3 DNA reads as TGTGCCAGCAGCTTCGAGCCTGAAGCTTTCTTT.